The 26 T cell receptor beta chains presented below share a single source sample, sequenced in a study of vaccination effects on CD4 cells after COVID-19. Sequencing used immunoSEQ multiplex PCR; TCRdb keeps in-frame clones, though not all of them. There are fewer than 75,000 clones in the sample; around four fifths occur only once, and about 4.5% lies in the top ten. The antigens for these receptors are not known. Cultured cells yielded isolated CD4+ T cells after around 10 days. Either the BNT162b2 or mRNA-1273 vaccine was given to participants in two doses. The material sequenced was CD4+ T cells from PBMCs cultured without peptide, taken after COVID-19 vaccination. The source is a human donor who received a COVID-19 vaccine.

This sequence joins TRBV7-8 and TRBJ2-7, with 7 bases aligning to TRBD2. The CDR3 spans 14 residues. Germline V CDR1 and CDR2: SGHVS, FQNEAQ. After removal of 6 bases from V and 3 bases from J, the junction contained 8 bases not matched to a gene. CDR3 in DNA: TGTGCCAGCAGTCCCACTAGCGCATTCTACGAGCAGTACTTC. It specifies CASSPTSAFYEQYF.

The CDR3 nucleotides are TGTGCCAGCAGTTTTGGACTCGGCGGGGAGCTGTTTTTT. Its translation is CASSFGLGGELFF. The rearrangement joins TRBV27 to TRBJ2-2, with a weak D call TRBD2 (5 bases). The germline V gene has CDR1 MNHEY and CDR2 SMNVEV (reference sequence). The CDR3 is 13 amino acids. V gave up 3 bases and J gave up 7 bases, with 9 bases separating them.

This chain uses TRBV7-3 with TRBJ2-1; 8 bases align to TRBD1. Trimming at V came to 5 bases and at J to 5 bases, leaving 2 bases not matched to a gene. Germline CDR1 reads SGHTA; CDR2 reads FQGTGA. The CDR3 is made up of 13 amino acids. CDR3: CASSPDRDNEQFF. In DNA, the CDR3 is TGTGCCAGCAGCCCGGACAGGGACAATGAGCAGTTCTTC. The whole variable domain, remainder taken from reference TRBV7-3 and TRBJ2-1, is GAGVSQTPSNKVTEKGKYVELRCDPISGHTALYWYRQSLGQGPEFLIYFQGTGAADDSGLPNDRFFAVRPEGSVSTLKIQRTERGDSAVYLCASSPDRDNEQFFGPGTRLTVL.

The V gene is TRBV19, the J gene TRBJ2-2, with 8 bases matching TRBD1. The CDR3 runs to 13 residues. Germline V gene data show CDR1 as LNHDA and CDR2 as SQIVND (reference sequence). J was trimmed by 7 bases and V by 5 bases; bases with no gene match: 3. In DNA, the CDR3 is TGTGCCAGTAGTGAACAGGGGGGCGGGGAGCTGTTTTTT. This translates into CASSEQGGGELFF.

The chain carries TRBV9 and TRBJ2-1, with TRBD2 identical over 11 bases. In germline, CDR1 is SGDLS, CDR2 YYNGEE. V gave up 1 base and J gave up 7 bases; unmatched junction bases: 7. CDR3 size: 16 residues. This chain's CDR3 is CASSVSASGRKNEQFF. As DNA, the CDR3 is TGTGCCAGCAGCGTATCAGCTAGCGGGAGGAAGAATGAGCAGTTCTTC.

V gene TRBV4-1 combines with J gene TRBJ2-3; 9 bases map to TRBD2. The V and J ends lost 4 bases and 2 bases, in that order; junction bases with no gene match: 1. The germline CDR1 and CDR2 sequences are MGHRA and YSYEKL. This CDR3 contains 14 residues. CDR3 DNA sequence: TGCGCCAGCAGCCGGACTAGCGACACAGATACGCAGTATTTT. Encoded protein: CASSRTSDTDTQYF.

This chain uses TRBV4-1 with TRBJ1-5, with D unclear. V was cut by 0 bases and J by 3 bases, with 18 bases left in between. The CDR3 loop spans 18 amino acids. CDR1 MGHRA and CDR2 YSYEKL come from the germline V gene. CDR3 in DNA: TGCGCCAGCAGCCAAGATCCAGTAGCGAAACCCCTCAATCAGCCCCAGCATTTT. Residues: CASSQDPVAKPLNQPQHF.

This chain connects TRBV12-1 to TRBJ1-2. TRBV12-1 is termed a pseudogene. The CDR3 is made up of 18 amino acids. CDR3 sequence (DNA): TGTGCCAGCAGCTTTTACCCAAACGTGAGGGGCCTGAGCTATGGCTACACCTTC. Translation: CASSFYPNVRGLSYGYTF.

The genes are TRBV7-9 and TRBJ2-1; tentative D call: TRBD1 (5 bases). V was cut by 6 bases and J by 0 bases, with 15 bases left in between. There are 16 residues in the CDR3. Germline V gives CDR1 SEHNR, CDR2 FQNEAQ (reference sequence). The CDR3 here is CASRFWGGSSYNEQFF. CDR3 in DNA: TGTGCCAGCAGGTTTTGGGGCGGAAGCTCCTACAATGAGCAGTTCTTC.

This clone was detected once. V usage is TRBV27 and J usage is TRBJ1-6; D is unclear. The CDR3 sequence is 18 residues long. V was cut by 4 bases and J by 0 bases, with 16 bases left in between. Germline V gives CDR1 MNHEY, CDR2 SMNVEV (reference sequence). Here the CDR3 reads CASSWKLALSSYNSPLHF. DNA of the CDR3: TGTGCCAGCAGTTGGAAACTCGCATTGAGCTCCTATAATTCACCCCTCCACTTT.

The rearrangement joins TRBV29-1 to TRBJ1-4; D is perhaps TRBD1 (6 bases). Trimming removed 4 bases from V and 3 bases from J, with 9 bases in between. This CDR3 region has 13 residues. Germline assignment: CDR1 SQVTM and CDR2 ANQGSEA. CDR3 amino acids: CSVGQAPNEKLFF. Written as DNA, the CDR3 is TGCAGCGTTGGACAGGCCCCTAATGAAAAACTGTTTTTT.

In its sample, this clone was seen once. The rearrangement joins TRBV28 to TRBJ2-7, with D hard to call. The CDR3 runs to 10 residues. CDR1 is MDHEN and CDR2 is SYDVKM in the germline V gene. V dropped 8 bases and J dropped 5 bases, with 7 bases sitting between them. CDR3 nucleotides: TGTGCCAGCGGTAGGGACGAGCAGTACTTC. It codes for CASGRDEQYF.

CDR3 nucleotides: TGTGCCAGCAGCTTATTTACGATTCAGCAGTTCTTC. This encodes CASSLFTIQQFF. The genes are TRBV7-8 and TRBJ2-1, with no clear D. Deletions cut 2 bases from V and 11 bases from J, with 10 bases between. The CDR3 extends over 12 amino acids. The germline V gene has CDR1 SGHVS and CDR2 FQNEAQ. Variable domain in full (rest from reference TRBV7-8 and TRBJ2-1): GAGVSQSPRYKVAKRGQDVALRCDPISGHVSLFWYQQALGQGPEFLTYFQNEAQLDKSGLPSDRFFAERPEGSVSTLKIQRTQQEDSAVYLCASSLFTIQQFFGPGTRLTVL.

The chain has TRBV2 and TRBJ1-4, with D maybe TRBD1 (5 bases). The germline V gene encodes CDR1 SNHLY and CDR2 FYNNEI. The CDR3 totals 14 residues. With 2 bases removed from V and 5 bases from J, the gap between germline ends came to 9 bases. The CDR3 loop reads CASSEQGLNEKLFF. For the CDR3, the DNA is TGTGCCAGCAGTGAACAGGGATTAAATGAAAAACTGTTTTTT.

This CDR3 reads CASSAISVGSSYNEQFF. As DNA, the CDR3 is TGTGCCAGCAGTGCCATCAGCGTCGGAAGCTCCTACAATGAGCAGTTCTTC. The chain carries TRBV25-1 and TRBJ2-1; D unresolved. Germline V gene data show CDR1 as MGHDK and CDR2 as SYGVNS. This CDR3 comprises 17 residues. V lost 4 bases, J lost 0 bases, and 16 bases lay in between.

The chain couples TRBV14 to TRBJ1-3; no firm D call. V shed 1 base and J shed 9 bases, with 10 bases lying between them. Germline values: CDR1 SGHDN, CDR2 FVKESK. The CDR3 consists of 13 residues. CDR3 region: CASSQGIGGTIYF. The CDR3 DNA sequence: TGTGCCAGCAGCCAAGGGATTGGAGGCACCATATATTTT.

Details on this clone: This sample includes further DNA sequences coding for the same CDR3. The rearrangement links TRBV15 to TRBJ2-3; possibly TRBD1 or TRBD2 for D (6 bases each). Germline V gene lookup returns CDR1 LNHNV and CDR2 YYDKDF (reference sequence). Trimming cost V 0 bases and J 3 bases, with 13 bases left between them. CDR3 length: 16 residues. Here the CDR3 reads CATSRDTGARTDTQYF. CDR3 nucleotides: TGTGCCACCAGCAGAGATACGGGGGCGCGGACAGATACGCAGTATTTT.

This clone was observed a few times. This chain uses TRBV4-1 with TRBJ2-3; 8 bases are a match to TRBD2. Trimming took 1 base from V and 5 from J; bases not matched to a gene: 2. Germline CDR1 MGHRA, CDR2 YSYEKL. The CDR3 totals 14 residues. The CDR3 reads CASSQASGQDTQYF. CDR3 DNA: TGCGCCAGCAGCCAAGCTAGCGGGCAAGATACGCAGTATTTT.

This chain uses TRBV6-6 with TRBJ1-2; D is possibly TRBD1 (6 bases). V lost 5 bases to trimming and J lost 4 bases, with 17 bases between them. The CDR3 totals 15 residues. Germline loops: CDR1 MNHNY, CDR2 SVGAGI (reference sequence). CDR3 sequence (DNA): TGTGCCAGCAGTCCCCGGGGGGCGAGGGGCTATGGCTACACCTTC. Amino acids: CASSPRGARGYGYTF.

The chain has TRBV5-1 and TRBJ2-2; 13 positions agree with TRBD2. The CDR3 contains 16 residues. V lost 2 bases and J lost 5; bases outside the gene matches: 3. Germline loops: CDR1 SGHRS, CDR2 YFSETQ. The CDR3 here is CASSLRTSGSTGELFF. CDR3 nucleotide sequence: TGCGCCAGCAGCTTAAGGACTAGCGGGAGTACCGGGGAGCTGTTTTTT. Variable domain in full (rest from reference TRBV5-1 and TRBJ2-2): KAGVTQTPRYLIKTRGQQVTLSCSPISGHRSVSWYQQTPGQGLQFLFEYFSETQRNKGNFPGRFSGRQFSNSRSEMNVSTLELGDSALYLCASSLRTSGSTGELFFGEGSRLTVL.

V gene TRBV18 combines with J gene TRBJ2-5, with D uncertain. Germline-derived CDR1 and CDR2 are KGHSH and LQKENI. Trimming stripped 0 bases from V and 3 bases from J, with 2 bases between. The CDR3 runs 12 residues. The DNA of the CDR3 is TGTGCCAGCTCACCACCGGAAGAGACCCAGTACTTC. Its protein product is CASSPPEETQYF.

This chain links TRBV27 with TRBJ1-2; 7 nucleotides agree with TRBD1. This CDR3 contains 16 residues. CDR1 is MNHEY and CDR2 is SMNVEV in the germline V gene (reference sequence). Losses at the gene ends were 4 bases for V and 4 bases for J; bases not matched to a gene: 12. The CDR3 sequence: CASSSSGQSHIYGYTF. The CDR3 DNA reads TGTGCCAGCAGTTCCTCGGGACAGTCTCATATCTATGGCTACACCTTC.

This clone was seen a single time. The chain carries TRBV5-1 and TRBJ2-5; D is perhaps TRBD2 (6 bases). Trimming removed 0 bases from V and 1 base from J, with 10 bases in between. This CDR3 region has 15 residues. Per germline, CDR1 SGHRS and CDR2 YFSETQ. As DNA, the CDR3 is TGCGCCAGCAGCTTGGCGGCGGGGACCCAAGAGACCCAGTACTTC. Residues: CASSLAAGTQETQYF.

This clone occurred a few times. The rearrangement joins TRBV19 to TRBJ1-2, with D uncertain. V lost 1 base and J 5 bases, leaving 8 bases between the germline ends. This CDR3 region has 13 residues. Germline CDR1 is LNHDA and CDR2 is SQIVND (reference sequence). CDR3 DNA: TGTGCCAGTAGTATAGGTCGAGGGTATGGCTACACCTTC. Its translation is CASSIGRGYGYTF.

This clone occurred a few times. The chain joins TRBV5-1 to TRBJ2-3; 7 positions match TRBD2. Germline CDR1 and CDR2: SGHRS and YFSETQ. With V trimmed by 3 bases and J by 0 bases, 1 base remained unmatched. This CDR3 is built from 14 residues. The CDR3 loop is CASSSGLSTDTQYF. DNA of the CDR3: TGCGCCAGCAGCTCGGGACTAAGCACAGATACGCAGTATTTT.

The chain carries TRBV28 and TRBJ2-2; 10 nucleotides line up with TRBD2. Germline V gives CDR1 MDHEN, CDR2 SYDVKM. V lost 6 bases and J lost 1; bases outside the gene matches: 2. This CDR3 has 15 amino acids. As DNA, the CDR3 is TGTGCCAGCAGACCTAGCGGGAGGAACACCGGGGAGCTGTTTTTT. Protein: CASRPSGRNTGELFF.